Sequencing of this T cell receptor beta chain was carried out in a study of T cell responses to AZD1222 COVID-19 vaccine. Clones were read by immunoSEQ multiplex PCR, and TCRdb kept only the in-frame ones, dropping some. The sample lists around 99,000 clones; 87% were seen once. This CDR3 comprises 15 residues. With 1 base removed from V and 2 bases from J, the gap between germline ends came to 7 bases. Germline V gene lookup returns CDR1 SGHNT and CDR2 YYREEE (reference sequence). The chain employs TRBV5-4 and TRBJ2-6, with D hard to call. The material sequenced was peripheral blood, taken on day 0 of AZD1222 vaccination. The source of this sequence is an adult in good health. DNA of the CDR3: TGTGCCAGCAGCTTGCCGACGGCTGGGGCCAACGTCCTGACTTTC. Translated, it gives CASSLPTAGANVLTF. The entire variable domain, with the rest obtained from reference TRBV5-4 and TRBJ2-6, is as follows: ETGVTQSPTHLIKTRGQQVTLRCSSQSGHNTVSWYQQALGQGPQFIFQYYREEENGRGNFPPRFSGLQFPNYSSELNVNALELDDSALYLCASSLPTAGANVLTFGAGSRLTVL.